The entry below gives a single TCR beta chain sequence along with its context. Its antigen is currently unknown. Baseline was the first blood sampling point, followed by cycle 4 day 1 and cycle 7 day 1. The data were taken from a study of OX40 agonist ivuxolimab in advanced cancers. For the study at large: Among those enrolled, mean age was 60 years (range about 23 to 85) and approximately 83% were male. Study findings and constraints: Fewer expanded clones were found on average in CD4+ than in CD8+ T cells.

Repertoires were generated with immunoSEQ multiplex PCR, while TCRdb's copy carries only in-frame clones and drops some. The sample has roughly 66,000 clones; about four fifths are singletons. The specimen was CD4+ or CD8+ T cells sorted from blood, collected in a trial of the OX40 agonist ivuxolimab. This receptor was taken from an adult with an advanced solid tumor such as melanoma, head and neck, liver or kidney cancer.

This chain's CDR3 is CATSRDVVGANVLTF. The CDR3, as DNA: TGTGCCACCAGCAGAGATGTCGTCGGGGCCAACGTCCTGACTTTC. This chain joins TRBV15 and TRBJ2-6; D uncertain. This CDR3 spans 15 amino acids. The V gene lost 0 bases and the J gene lost 4 bases, with 7 bases spanning the gap. CDR1 is LNHNV, CDR2 YYDKDF, per germline (reference sequence). Complete variable domain (other parts from reference TRBV15 and TRBJ2-6): DAMVIQNPRYQVTQFGKPVTLSCSQTLNHNVMYWYQQKSSQAPKLLFHYYDKDFNNEADTPDNFQSRRPNTSFCFLDIRSPGLGDTAMYLCATSRDVVGANVLTFGAGSRLTVL.